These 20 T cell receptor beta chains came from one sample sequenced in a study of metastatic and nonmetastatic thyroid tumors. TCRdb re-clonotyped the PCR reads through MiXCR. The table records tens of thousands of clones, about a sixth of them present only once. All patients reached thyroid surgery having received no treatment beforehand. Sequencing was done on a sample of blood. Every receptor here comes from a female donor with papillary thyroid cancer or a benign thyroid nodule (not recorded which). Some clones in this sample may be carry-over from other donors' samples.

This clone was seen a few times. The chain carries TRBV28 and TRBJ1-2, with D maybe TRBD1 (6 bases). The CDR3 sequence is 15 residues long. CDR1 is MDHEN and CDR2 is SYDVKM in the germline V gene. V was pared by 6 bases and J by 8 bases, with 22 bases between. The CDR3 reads CASRLIYRVRGGYTF. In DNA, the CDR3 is TGTGCCAGCAGGCTGATTTACAGGGTCCGAGGGGGCTACACCTTC.

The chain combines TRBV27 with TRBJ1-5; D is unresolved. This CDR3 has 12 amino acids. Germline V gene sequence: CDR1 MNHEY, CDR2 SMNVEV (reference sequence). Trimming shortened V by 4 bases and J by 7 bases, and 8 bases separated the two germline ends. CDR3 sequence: CASSSSFQPQHF. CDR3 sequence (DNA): TGTGCCAGCAGTTCTTCTTTCCAGCCCCAGCATTTT.

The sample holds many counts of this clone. The CDR3 here is CAWRQRGTGFFSGYTF. CDR3 sequence (DNA): TGTGCCTGGAGACAAAGAGGGACAGGGTTTTTCTCTGGCTACACCTTC. The V call is TRBV30, the J call TRBJ1-2; the match to TRBD1 covers 9 bases. CDR3 length: 16 residues. The ends lost 3 bases at V and 7 bases at J; junction bases unmatched: 15. Per the germline V gene, CDR1 is GTSNPN and CDR2 is SVGIG (reference sequence).

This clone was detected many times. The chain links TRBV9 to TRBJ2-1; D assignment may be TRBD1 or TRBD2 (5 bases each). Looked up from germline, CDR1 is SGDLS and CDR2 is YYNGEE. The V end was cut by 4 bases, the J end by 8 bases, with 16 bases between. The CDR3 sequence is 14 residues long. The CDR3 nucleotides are TGTGCCAGCAGCCTCCGGGACCCCCTACATGAGCAGTTCTTC. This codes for CASSLRDPLHEQFF. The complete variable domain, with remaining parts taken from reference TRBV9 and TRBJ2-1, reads DSGVTQTPKHLITATGQRVTLRCSPRSGDLSVYWYQQSLDQGLQFLIQYYNGEERAKGNILERFSAQQFPDLHSELNLSSLELGDSALYFCASSLRDPLHEQFFGPGTRLTVL.

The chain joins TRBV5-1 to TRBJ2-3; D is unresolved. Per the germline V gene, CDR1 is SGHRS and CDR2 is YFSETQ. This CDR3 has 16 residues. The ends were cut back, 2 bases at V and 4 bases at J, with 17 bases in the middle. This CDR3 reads CASSFQGSPGPDTQYF. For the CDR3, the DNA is TGCGCCAGCAGCTTTCAAGGGTCCCCGGGCCCAGATACGCAGTATTTT.

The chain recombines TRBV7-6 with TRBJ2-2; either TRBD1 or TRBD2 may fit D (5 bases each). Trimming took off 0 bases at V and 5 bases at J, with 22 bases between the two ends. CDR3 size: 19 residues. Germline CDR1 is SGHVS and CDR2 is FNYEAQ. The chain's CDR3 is CASSLALEGKSKRTGELFF. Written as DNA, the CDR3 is TGTGCCAGCAGCTTAGCGCTAGAGGGGAAATCCAAGAGAACCGGGGAGCTGTTTTTT.

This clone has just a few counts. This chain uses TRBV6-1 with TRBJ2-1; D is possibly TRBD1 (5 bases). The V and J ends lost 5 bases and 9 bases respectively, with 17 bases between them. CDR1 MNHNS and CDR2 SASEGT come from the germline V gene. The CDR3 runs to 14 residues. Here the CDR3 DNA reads TGTGCCAGCAGTTCATCGGTCAGGGCGGCTGAGCAGTTCTTC. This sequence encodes CASSSSVRAAEQFF.

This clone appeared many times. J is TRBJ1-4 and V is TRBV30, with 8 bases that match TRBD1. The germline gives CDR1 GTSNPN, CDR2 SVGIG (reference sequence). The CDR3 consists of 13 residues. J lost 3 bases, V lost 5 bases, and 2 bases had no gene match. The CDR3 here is CAWLDRANEKLFF. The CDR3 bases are TGTGCCTGGTTGGACAGGGCTAATGAAAAACTGTTTTTT. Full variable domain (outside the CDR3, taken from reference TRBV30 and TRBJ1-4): SQTIHQWPATLVQPVGSPLSLECTVEGTSNPNLYWYRQAAGRGLQLLFYSVGIGQISSEVPQNLSASRPQDRQFILSSKKLLLSDSGFYLCAWLDRANEKLFFGSGTQLSVL.

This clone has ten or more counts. CDR3 sequence reads: CASSPQDKVTGELFF. As DNA, the CDR3 is TGTGCCAGCAGCCCCCAGGACAAGGTCACCGGGGAGCTGTTTTTT. The chain combines TRBV3-1 with TRBJ2-2, with D possibly TRBD1 on 5 matching bases. Germline CDR1 is LGHDT and CDR2 is YNNKEL (reference sequence). The CDR3 extends over 15 amino acids. V lost 4 bases to trimming and J lost 4 bases, with 13 bases between them.

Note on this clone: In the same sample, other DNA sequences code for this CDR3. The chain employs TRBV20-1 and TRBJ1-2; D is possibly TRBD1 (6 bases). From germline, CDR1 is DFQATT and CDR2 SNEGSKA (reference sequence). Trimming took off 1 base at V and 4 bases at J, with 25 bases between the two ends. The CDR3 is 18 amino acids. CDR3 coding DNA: TGCAGTGCTAGAGGGGAAGGGGGTCGAGGGATAGTGGGCTATGGCTACACCTTC. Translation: CSARGEGGRGIVGYGYTF.

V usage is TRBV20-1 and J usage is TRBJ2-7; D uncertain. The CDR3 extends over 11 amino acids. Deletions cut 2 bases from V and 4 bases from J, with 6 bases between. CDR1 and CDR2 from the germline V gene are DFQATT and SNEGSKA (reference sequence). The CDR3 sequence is CSARKVYEQYF. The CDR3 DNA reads TGCAGTGCTAGAAAAGTTTACGAGCAGTACTTC.

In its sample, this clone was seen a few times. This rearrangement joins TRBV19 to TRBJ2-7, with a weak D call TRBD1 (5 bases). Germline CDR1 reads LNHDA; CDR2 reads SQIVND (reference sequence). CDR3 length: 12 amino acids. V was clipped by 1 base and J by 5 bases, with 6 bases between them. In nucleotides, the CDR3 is TGTGCCAGTAGTATAGGGGGCCACGAGCAGTACTTC. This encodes CASSIGGHEQYF.

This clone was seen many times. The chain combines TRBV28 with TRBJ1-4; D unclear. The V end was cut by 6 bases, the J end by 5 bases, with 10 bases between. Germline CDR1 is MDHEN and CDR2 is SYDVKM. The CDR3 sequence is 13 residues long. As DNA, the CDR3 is TGTGCCAGCAGAGGGCAGTTCAATGAAAAACTGTTTTTT. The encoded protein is CASRGQFNEKLFF.

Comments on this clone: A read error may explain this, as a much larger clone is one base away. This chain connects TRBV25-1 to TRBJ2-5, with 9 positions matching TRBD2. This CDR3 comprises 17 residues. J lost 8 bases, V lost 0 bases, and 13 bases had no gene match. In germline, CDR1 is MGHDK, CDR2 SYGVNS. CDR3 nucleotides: TGTGCCAGCAGTGAATATTTGGGGCTAGCGGGGACCGATACCCAGTACTTC. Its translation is CASSEYLGLAGTDTQYF.

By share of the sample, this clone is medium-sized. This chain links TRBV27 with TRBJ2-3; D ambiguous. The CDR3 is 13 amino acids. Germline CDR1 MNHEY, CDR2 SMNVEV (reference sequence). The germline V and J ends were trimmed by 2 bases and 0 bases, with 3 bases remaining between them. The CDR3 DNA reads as TGTGCCAGCAGTTTAGTTAGCACAGATACGCAGTATTTT. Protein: CASSLVSTDTQYF.

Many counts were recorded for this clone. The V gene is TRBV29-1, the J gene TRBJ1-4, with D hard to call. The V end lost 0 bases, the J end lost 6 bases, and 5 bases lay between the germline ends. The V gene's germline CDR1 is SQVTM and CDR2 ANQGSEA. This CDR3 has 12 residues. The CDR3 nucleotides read TGCAGCGTTGAAGACCAGCATGAAAAACTGTTTTTT. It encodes CSVEDQHEKLFF.

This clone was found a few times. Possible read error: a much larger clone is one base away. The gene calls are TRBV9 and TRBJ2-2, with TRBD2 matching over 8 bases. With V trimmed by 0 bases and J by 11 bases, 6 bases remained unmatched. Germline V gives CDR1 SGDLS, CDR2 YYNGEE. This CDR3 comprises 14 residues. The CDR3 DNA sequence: TGTGCCAGCAGCGTAGTCGGGAGGGCCGCAGAGCTGTTTTTT. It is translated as CASSVVGRAAELFF.

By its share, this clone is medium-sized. Here the CDR3 reads CASSSQTGHGNTIYF. CDR3 sequence (DNA): TGTGCCAGCAGTTCACAGACTGGGCATGGAAACACCATATATTTT. V usage is TRBV6-1 and J usage is TRBJ1-3; D not resolved. Germline CDR1 is MNHNS and CDR2 is SASEGT. V was clipped by 5 bases and J by 3 bases, with 14 bases between them. This CDR3 has 15 amino acids.

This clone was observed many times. Here the CDR3 DNA reads TGTGCCTGGAGGGCGGATCCGGGGTCGGACTATGGCTACACCTTC. It encodes CAWRADPGSDYGYTF. The gene calls are TRBV30 and TRBJ1-2; D ambiguous. Germline assignment: CDR1 GTSNPN and CDR2 SVGIG (reference sequence). This CDR3 is built from 15 residues. The V gene lost 3 bases and the J gene lost 3 bases, with 17 bases spanning the gap.

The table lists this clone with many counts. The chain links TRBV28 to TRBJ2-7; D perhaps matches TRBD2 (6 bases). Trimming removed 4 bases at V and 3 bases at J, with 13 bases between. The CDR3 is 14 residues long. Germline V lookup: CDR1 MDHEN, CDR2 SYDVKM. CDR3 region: CASSSHLRDYEQYF. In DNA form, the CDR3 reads TGTGCCAGCAGTTCTCACTTGCGGGACTACGAGCAGTACTTC.